The 28 T cell receptor beta chains given below trace back to one sample, sequenced in a study of vaccination and CD4 T cells after COVID-19. An Oncomine TCR Beta short-read assay was used to sequence the DNA from cultured CD4+ T cells. Via MiXCR, TCRdb re-called the PCR reads, giving one row per CDR3 protein. The repertoire consists of around 18,000 distinct CDR3 sequences, with around 35% occurring once and the leading ten covering over 10%. Antigens for these TCRs are unknown. The treatment is: 10-day PBMC culture with coronavirus spike peptide pools or control peptides (ViraFEST assay). Sequencing input: CD4+ T cells from blood, cultured in vitro. These receptors were collected from a human donor who had recovered from COVID-19.

This clonotype was counted only a few times. CDR3 sequence reads: CASSPGRTGVRETQYF. The CDR3 region has the DNA TGTGCCAGCAGCCCAGGGAGGACAGGTGTCCGAGAGACCCAGTACTTC. The chain combines TRBV7-8 with TRBJ2-5; possible D gene TRBD1, 7 bases. CDR1 is SGHVS and CDR2 is FQNEAQ in the germline V gene. The CDR3 loop spans 16 amino acids. With 5 bases removed from V and 4 bases from J, the gap between germline ends came to 20 bases.

This clonotype was counted a few times. The chain links TRBV7-2 to TRBJ2-3; 10 bases fit TRBD2. The trim removed 5 bases at V and 2 bases at J, leaving 7 bases unmatched. The length of the CDR3 is 16 residues. Germline lookup yields CDR1 SGHTA and CDR2 FQGNSA. The CDR3 sequence is CASSVGTSVHTDTQYF. The DNA for the CDR3 is TGTGCCAGCAGCGTAGGGACTAGCGTACACACAGATACGCAGTATTTT.

This clonotype was detected only once. V gene TRBV10-3 combines with J gene TRBJ2-2; D is undetermined. Trimming shortened V by 6 bases and J by 4 bases, and 6 bases separated the two germline ends. This CDR3 region has 12 residues. Per the germline V gene, CDR1 is ENHRY and CDR2 is SYGVKD. This chain's CDR3 is CAIRFATGELFF. The DNA of the CDR3 is TGTGCCATCAGATTCGCCACCGGGGAGCTGTTTTTT.

This clonotype was seen a few times. The chain has TRBV7-9 and TRBJ1-4, with D possibly being TRBD1 (5 bases). This CDR3 is built from 15 residues. Trimming took 5 bases from V and 6 from J, leaving 16 bases between them. CDR1 is SEHNR, CDR2 FQNEAQ, per germline (reference sequence). CDR3 sequence (DNA): TGTGCCAGCAGCCCCCCTCAGGGCGCGGATGAAAAACTGTTTTTT. Translating gives CASSPPQGADEKLFF.

This chain links TRBV5-8 with TRBJ2-3; tentatively, D is TRBD2 (6 bases). Looked up from germline, CDR1 is SGHTS and CDR2 is YDEGEE. The CDR3 covers 16 residues. Trimming removed 0 bases from V and 1 base from J, with 12 bases in between. The CDR3 loop is CASSLAGLARTDTQYF. The CDR3 bases are TGTGCCAGCAGCTTGGCCGGGCTAGCGCGCACAGATACGCAGTATTTT.

V usage is TRBV28 and J usage is TRBJ2-7, with TRBD2 matching 8 bases. This CDR3 is 16 amino acids long. Losses at the gene ends were 10 bases for V and 2 bases for J; bases not matched to a gene: 16. CDR1 and CDR2 (germline): MDHEN, SYDVKM. The CDR3 nucleotides read TGTGCCACCGAAGCTACGGGGGGGAACCAAGCCTACGAGCAGTACTTC. As protein: CATEATGGNQAYEQYF.

The chain links TRBV28 to TRBJ2-4, with 11 bases that match TRBD2. J gave up 1 base and V 5 bases, and 7 bases lay outside the gene matches. Germline V CDR1 and CDR2: MDHEN, SYDVKM. This CDR3 is built from 17 residues. The CDR3, as DNA: TGTGCCAGCAGTCCACCGACTAGCGGGATTGCCAAAAACATTCAGTACTTC. Protein: CASSPPTSGIAKNIQYF.

There are a few counts of this clonotype. The rearrangement uses TRBV28 and TRBJ1-1, with D hard to call. The CDR3 contains 12 residues. The V and J ends lost 11 bases and 1 base respectively, with 11 bases between them. Germline V gene sequence: CDR1 MDHEN, CDR2 SYDVKM. This chain's CDR3 is CASSPGNTEAFF. CDR3 DNA: TGTGCCTCTAGTCCGGGGAACACTGAAGCTTTCTTT.

The rearrangement joins TRBV2 to TRBJ1-5; maybe TRBD1 (6 bases). V was shortened by 6 bases and J by 7 bases, with 16 bases between the two germline ends. Germline assignment: CDR1 SNHLY and CDR2 FYNNEI. CDR3 size: 14 residues. The CDR3, as DNA: TGTGCCAGCAGCGGGACACAACGGGGGCAGCCCCAGCATTTT. Its protein is CASSGTQRGQPQHF.

In its sample, this clonotype is medium-sized (0.01 to 0.1%). This sequence joins TRBV27 and TRBJ1-2; unclear D gene. CDR1 MNHEY and CDR2 SMNVEV come from the germline V gene (reference sequence). The CDR3 extends over 14 amino acids. Trimming took off 2 bases at V and 1 base at J, with 8 bases between the two ends. The CDR3 DNA sequence: TGTGCCAGCAGTTTAACTGCTCTTAACTATGGCTACACCTTC. It specifies CASSLTALNYGYTF.

This clonotype was found a few times. The chain carries TRBV10-3 and TRBJ2-7; TRBD1 is a possible D gene (5 bases). Germline CDR1 is ENHRY and CDR2 is SYGVKD. The CDR3 length is 12 residues. Trimming took off 0 bases at V and 9 bases at J, with 9 bases between the two ends. CDR3 sequence (DNA): TGTGCCATCAGTGAGTCGAGGACAAGGCAGTACTTC. It codes for CAISESRTRQYF.

This clonotype was picked up a small number of times. The chain recombines TRBV20-1 with TRBJ2-5; tentative D call: TRBD2 (5 bases). This CDR3 is 12 amino acids long. V was trimmed by 5 bases and J by 1 base, leaving 8 bases between them. CDR1 and CDR2 (germline): DFQATT, SNEGSKA (reference sequence). The CDR3 region has the DNA TGCAGTGCTGAGGAGGTCCAAGAGACCCAGTACTTC. This translates into CSAEEVQETQYF.

This chain uses TRBV20-1 with TRBJ2-5; D unresolved. The V gene lost 0 bases and the J gene lost 0 bases, with 8 bases spanning the gap. In germline, CDR1 is DFQATT, CDR2 SNEGSKA (reference sequence). This CDR3 region has 14 residues. CDR3 coding DNA: TGCAGTGCTAGAGATGTAACAGACCAAGAGACCCAGTACTTC. Protein sequence: CSARDVTDQETQYF.

The rearrangement joins TRBV7-6 to TRBJ1-1; D is uncertain. V shed 6 bases and J shed 1 base, with 6 bases lying between them. The CDR3 sequence is 12 residues long. Germline CDR1 is SGHVS and CDR2 is FNYEAQ. The DNA for the CDR3 is TGTGCCAGCAGAAATGGGAACACTGAAGCTTTCTTT. It specifies CASRNGNTEAFF.

Only a few counts were recorded for this clonotype. The rearrangement uses TRBV6-1 and TRBJ2-5, with D possibly called TRBD1 or TRBD2 (5 bases each). Between the trimmed V and J ends, which lost 1 base and 2 bases, there was a span of 11 bases. Germline V gene lookup returns CDR1 MNHNS and CDR2 SASEGT. This CDR3 is 15 amino acids long. CDR3 in amino acids: CASSEGPGTQETQYF. DNA for the CDR3: TGTGCCAGCAGTGAAGGGCCCGGGACGCAAGAGACCCAGTACTTC.

The chain has TRBV20-1 and TRBJ2-5, with 11 bases lining up with TRBD1. The CDR3 is 15 residues long. The germline V gene encodes CDR1 DFQATT and CDR2 SNEGSKA (reference sequence). The V gene end was trimmed by 7 bases and the J gene end by 1 base; junction bases not matched to a gene: 8. The CDR3 sequence is CSGSKGTGGQETQYF. In DNA form, the CDR3 reads TGCAGTGGCTCCAAAGGGACAGGGGGCCAAGAGACCCAGTACTTC.

This clonotype was found a few times. The rearrangement uses TRBV3-1 and TRBJ2-7; no firm D call. V was pared by 2 bases and J by 2 bases, with 4 bases between. Per germline, CDR1 LGHDT and CDR2 YNNKEL (reference sequence). The CDR3 length is 12 residues. CDR3 sequence (DNA): TGTGCCAGCAGCCAAAGCGCCTACGAGCAGTACTTC. Translating gives CASSQSAYEQYF.

CDR3 in DNA: TGTGCCAGCAGCGTTAGCGGGACCTCCTACAATGAGCAGTTCTTC. Translated: CASSVSGTSYNEQFF. The gene calls are TRBV7-9 and TRBJ2-1; 8 bases line up with TRBD2. CDR1 and CDR2 (germline): SEHNR, FQNEAQ (reference sequence). The CDR3 runs 15 residues. Trimming removed 5 bases from V and 0 bases from J; junction bases left unmatched: 3.

The V gene is TRBV5-1, the J gene TRBJ2-5; D is perhaps TRBD1 (6 bases). The CDR3 is 14 amino acids. Germline-derived CDR1 and CDR2 are SGHRS and YFSETQ. Between the trimmed V and J ends, which lost 4 bases and 2 bases, there was a span of 12 bases. The CDR3 DNA sequence: TGCGCCAGCAGCCGTGACAGGCCGCAAGAGACCCAGTACTTC. It encodes CASSRDRPQETQYF.

The rearrangement uses TRBV20-1 and TRBJ2-7; D could derive from TRBD1 or TRBD2 (5 bases each). The CDR3 runs 14 residues. The germline gives CDR1 DFQATT, CDR2 SNEGSKA (reference sequence). V was shortened by 6 bases and J by 4 bases, with 19 bases between the two germline ends. The CDR3 region has the DNA TGCAGTGCCCCCCCGAGGGGCCCCCTTTACGAGCAGTACTTC. Translated, it gives CSAPPRGPLYEQYF.

This rearrangement joins TRBV5-5 to TRBJ2-7; 11 bases are a match to TRBD1. Germline V CDR1 and CDR2: SGHKS, YYEKEE (reference sequence). Trimming at V came to 7 bases and at J to 4 bases, leaving 7 bases not matched to a gene. The CDR3 is made up of 14 amino acids. In DNA, the CDR3 is TGTGCCAGCGCCCGGGACAGGGGGTTTTACGAGCAGTACTTC. As protein: CASARDRGFYEQYF.

The rearrangement uses TRBV7-9 and TRBJ1-4; 8 bases map to TRBD1. CDR1 SEHNR and CDR2 FQNEAQ come from the germline V gene (reference sequence). Trimming cost V 5 bases and J 4 bases; bases outside gene matches: 6. The CDR3 is 15 amino acids. CDR3 region: CASSPRGQSNEKLFF. In nucleotides, the CDR3 is TGTGCCAGCAGCCCCAGGGGGCAGAGTAATGAAAAACTGTTTTTT.

This clonotype was seen a few times. The V call is TRBV2, the J call TRBJ1-1; 11 positions agree with TRBD1. The junction had 11 bases not matched to a gene; V was cut back by 8 bases and J by 3 bases. This CDR3 spans 16 amino acids. Germline CDR1 is SNHLY and CDR2 is FYNNEI. The CDR3 DNA reads TGTGCCAGCCAGTGGGACAGGGGGTCGACTTACACTGAAGCTTTCTTT. It specifies CASQWDRGSTYTEAFF.

This clonotype occurred a few times. The chain joins TRBV6-1 to TRBJ2-5, with 13 bases that match TRBD2. The germline gives CDR1 MNHNS, CDR2 SASEGT. V lost 6 bases to trimming and J lost 4 bases; unmatched junction nucleotides: 8. The length of the CDR3 is 16 residues. DNA for the CDR3: TGTGCCAGCAGGGGGACTAGCGGGAATCGAGGAGAGACCCAGTACTTC. Protein: CASRGTSGNRGETQYF.

Judged by abundance, this clonotype is medium-sized. CDR3 DNA: TGTGCCAGCAGTGACTCGGACACCGGGGAGCTGTTTTTT. It yields the protein CASSDSDTGELFF. V gene TRBV6-4 combines with J gene TRBJ2-2, with unresolved D. Trimming stripped 0 bases from V and 3 bases from J, with 2 bases between. Germline V gene lookup returns CDR1 MRHNA and CDR2 SNTAGT. The CDR3 consists of 13 residues.

DNA of the CDR3: TGTGCCAGCTCACCATCCGGTTCGGGCGAGCAGTACTTC. It yields the protein CASSPSGSGEQYF. This chain joins TRBV18 and TRBJ2-7; D unresolved. The CDR3 consists of 13 residues. Germline values: CDR1 KGHSH, CDR2 LQKENI. Trimming left V 2 bases short and J 6 bases short, with 11 bases between.

This sequence joins TRBV28 and TRBJ2-7, with 7 bases matching TRBD1. The CDR3 has 16 residues. With V trimmed by 4 bases and J by 3 bases, 12 bases remained unmatched. CDR1 is MDHEN, CDR2 SYDVKM, per germline. The CDR3 spells CASSSPLNRGGYEQYF. The DNA of the CDR3 is TGTGCCAGCAGTTCTCCTCTAAACAGGGGCGGCTACGAGCAGTACTTC.

The chain has TRBV10-1 and TRBJ2-3, with D uncertain. Germline V CDR1 and CDR2: WNHNN, SYGVQD (reference sequence). CDR3 length: 13 residues. Trimming left V 0 bases short and J 2 bases short, with 3 bases between. CDR3 DNA: TGCGCCAGCAGTGAGTCGGACACAGATACGCAGTATTTT. Protein sequence: CASSESDTDTQYF.